Included here is one T cell receptor (beta chain) sequence, with context. As yet, its antigen is unknown. The method was immunoSEQ multiplex PCR; TCRdb's version includes in-frame clones alone and lacks a portion of them. This sample has 150,000 or so clones, with 84% found just once. These data come from a study of cytomegalovirus exposure and HLA in healthy donors. Germline-derived CDR1 and CDR2 are SGHAT and FQNNGV. Deletions cut 3 bases from V and 4 bases from J, with 15 bases between. This CDR3 spans 15 amino acids. Study results and caveats: Cytomegalovirus status, reportedly, was diagnosed with high specificity and sensitivity by the classifier.

The chain couples TRBV11-2 to TRBJ2-5; TRBD2 might be the D (6 bases). The clonotype comes from a man aged 25 to 40 in good health and CMV-seropositive. Sequences were obtained from PBMCs. CDR3 region: CASSLGRGPSETQYF. In DNA form, the CDR3 reads TGTGCCAGCAGCTTGGGGCGGGGACCATCAGAGACCCAGTACTTC.